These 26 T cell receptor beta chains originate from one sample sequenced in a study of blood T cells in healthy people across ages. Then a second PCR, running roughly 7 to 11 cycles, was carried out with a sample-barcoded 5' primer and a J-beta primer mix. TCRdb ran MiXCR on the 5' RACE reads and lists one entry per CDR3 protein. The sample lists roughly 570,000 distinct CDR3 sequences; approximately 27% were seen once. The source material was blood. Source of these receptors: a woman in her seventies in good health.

CDR3 DNA sequence: TGTGCCAGCAGCCGGGCAGGGTACTACGAGCAGTACTTC. Translation gives CASSRAGYYEQYF. This chain joins TRBV14 and TRBJ2-7; D might be TRBD1 (5 bases). CDR3 length equals 13 residues. Looked up from germline, CDR1 is SGHDN and CDR2 is FVKESK. The germline V and J ends were trimmed by 4 bases and 3 bases, with 10 bases remaining between them.

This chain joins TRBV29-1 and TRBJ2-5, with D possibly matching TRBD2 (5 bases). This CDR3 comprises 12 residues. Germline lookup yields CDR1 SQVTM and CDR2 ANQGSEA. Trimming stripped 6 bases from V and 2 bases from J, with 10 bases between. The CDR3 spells CSVSDWQETQYF. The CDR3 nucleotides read TGCAGCGTCTCGGACTGGCAAGAGACCCAGTACTTC.

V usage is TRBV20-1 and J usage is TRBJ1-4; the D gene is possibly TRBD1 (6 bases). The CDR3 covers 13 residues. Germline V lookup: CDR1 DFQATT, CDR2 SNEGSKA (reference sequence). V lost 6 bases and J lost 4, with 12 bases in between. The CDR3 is CSAPDRFNEKLFF. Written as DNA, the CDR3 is TGCAGTGCCCCCGACAGGTTTAATGAAAAACTGTTTTTT.

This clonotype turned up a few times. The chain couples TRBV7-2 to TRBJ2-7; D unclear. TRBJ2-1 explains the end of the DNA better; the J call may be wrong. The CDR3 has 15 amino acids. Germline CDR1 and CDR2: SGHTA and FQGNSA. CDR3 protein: CASSLVGMGFDEQFF. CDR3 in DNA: TGTGCCAGCAGCTTAGTGGGTATGGGGTTCGATGAGCAGTTCTTC.

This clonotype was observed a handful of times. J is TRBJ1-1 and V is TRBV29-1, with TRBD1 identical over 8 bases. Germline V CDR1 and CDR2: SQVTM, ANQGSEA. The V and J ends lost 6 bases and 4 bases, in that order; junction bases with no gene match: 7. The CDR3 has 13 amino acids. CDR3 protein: CSVVRGQGTEAFF. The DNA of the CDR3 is TGCAGCGTCGTCAGGGGGCAGGGCACTGAAGCTTTCTTT.

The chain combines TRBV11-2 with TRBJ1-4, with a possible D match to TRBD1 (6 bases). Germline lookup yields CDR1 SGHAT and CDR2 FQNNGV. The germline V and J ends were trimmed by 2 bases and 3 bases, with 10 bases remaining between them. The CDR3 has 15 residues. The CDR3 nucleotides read TGTGCCAGCAGCTTACAGGGGTTCGCTAATGAAAAACTGTTTTTT. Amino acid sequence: CASSLQGFANEKLFF.

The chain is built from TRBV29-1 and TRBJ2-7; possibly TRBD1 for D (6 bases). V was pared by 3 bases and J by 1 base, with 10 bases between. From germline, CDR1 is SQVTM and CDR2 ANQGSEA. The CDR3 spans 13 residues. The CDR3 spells CSVEEGGSYEQYF. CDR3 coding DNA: TGCAGCGTTGAGGAAGGGGGATCCTACGAGCAGTACTTC.

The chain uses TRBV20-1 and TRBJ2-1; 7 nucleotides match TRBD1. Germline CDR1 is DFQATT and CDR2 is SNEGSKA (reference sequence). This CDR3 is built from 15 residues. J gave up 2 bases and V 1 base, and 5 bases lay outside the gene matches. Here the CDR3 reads CSARGQGNTYNEQFF. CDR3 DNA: TGCAGTGCTAGAGGACAGGGAAATACCTACAATGAGCAGTTCTTC.

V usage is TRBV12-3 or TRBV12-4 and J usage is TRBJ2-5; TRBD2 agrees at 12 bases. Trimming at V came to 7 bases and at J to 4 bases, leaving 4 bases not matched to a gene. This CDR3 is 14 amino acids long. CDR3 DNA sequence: TGTGCCAGCACGCCTAGCGGGGGGGCAGAGACCCAGTACTTC. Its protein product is CASTPSGGAETQYF.

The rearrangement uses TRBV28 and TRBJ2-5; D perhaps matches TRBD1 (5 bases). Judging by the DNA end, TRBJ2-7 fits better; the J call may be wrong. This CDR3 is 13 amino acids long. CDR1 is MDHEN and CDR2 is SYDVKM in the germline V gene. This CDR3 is CASSLGAGNEQYF. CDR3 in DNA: TGTGCCAGCAGTTTAGGGGCAGGTAACGAGCAGTACTTC.

The CDR3 protein is CASSRGFRGNQETQYF. CDR3 DNA: TGTGCCAGCAGCCGAGGGTTCAGAGGGAACCAAGAGACCCAGTACTTC. The chain combines TRBV3-1 with TRBJ2-5, with D maybe TRBD2 (5 bases). Germline CDR1 is LGHDT and CDR2 is YNNKEL (reference sequence). The CDR3 runs to 16 residues. Trimming took off 4 bases at V and 0 bases at J, with 15 bases between the two ends.

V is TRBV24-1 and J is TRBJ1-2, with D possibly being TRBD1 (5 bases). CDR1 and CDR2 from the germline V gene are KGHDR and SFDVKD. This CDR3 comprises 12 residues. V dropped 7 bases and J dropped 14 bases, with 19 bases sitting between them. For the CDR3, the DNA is TGTGCCACCAGCCTAGTGGAGGGGAGTATGACCTTC. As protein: CATSLVEGSMTF.

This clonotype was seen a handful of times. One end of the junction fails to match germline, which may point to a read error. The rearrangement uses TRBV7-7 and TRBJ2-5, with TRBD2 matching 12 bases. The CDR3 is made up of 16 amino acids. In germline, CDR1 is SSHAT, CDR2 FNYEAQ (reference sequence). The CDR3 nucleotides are TGTGCTAGCAGCCCGACTAGCGGGGGCAATCAAGAGACCCAGTACTTC. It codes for CASSPTSGGNQETQYF.

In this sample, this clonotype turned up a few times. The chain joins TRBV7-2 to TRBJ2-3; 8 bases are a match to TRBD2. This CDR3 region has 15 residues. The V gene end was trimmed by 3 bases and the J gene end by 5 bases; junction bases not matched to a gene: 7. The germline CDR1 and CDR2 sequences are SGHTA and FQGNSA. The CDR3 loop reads CASSFAGGRGDTQYF. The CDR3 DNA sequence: TGTGCCAGCAGCTTTGCGGGGGGCCGAGGAGATACGCAGTATTTT.

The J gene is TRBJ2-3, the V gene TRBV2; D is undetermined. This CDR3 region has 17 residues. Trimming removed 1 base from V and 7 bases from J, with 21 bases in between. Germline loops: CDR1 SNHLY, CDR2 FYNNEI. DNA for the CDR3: TGTGCCAGCAGTGAAGTCTCCGACTTCCGCGGTTGGAATACGCAGTATTTT. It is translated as CASSEVSDFRGWNTQYF.

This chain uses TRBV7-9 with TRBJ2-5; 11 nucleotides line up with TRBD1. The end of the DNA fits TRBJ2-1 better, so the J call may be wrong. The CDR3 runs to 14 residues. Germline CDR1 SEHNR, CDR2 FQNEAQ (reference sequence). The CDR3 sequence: CASSRDRGFNEQFF. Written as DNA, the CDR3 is TGTGCCAGCAGCCGGGACAGGGGGTTTAATGAGCAGTTCTTC.

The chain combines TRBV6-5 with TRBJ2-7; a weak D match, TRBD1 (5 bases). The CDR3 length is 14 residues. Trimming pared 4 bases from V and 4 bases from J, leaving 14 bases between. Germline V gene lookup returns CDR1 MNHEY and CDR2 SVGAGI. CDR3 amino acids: CASSSSDRLYEQYF. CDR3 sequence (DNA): TGTGCCAGCAGTTCCAGCGACAGACTGTACGAGCAGTACTTC.

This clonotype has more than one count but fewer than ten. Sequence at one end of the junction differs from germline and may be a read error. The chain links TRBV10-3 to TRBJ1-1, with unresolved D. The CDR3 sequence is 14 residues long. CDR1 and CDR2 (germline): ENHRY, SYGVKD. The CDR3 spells CAISEWSTNTEAFF. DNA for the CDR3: TGTGCCATCAGCGAGTGGAGCACGAACACTGAAGCTTTCTTT.

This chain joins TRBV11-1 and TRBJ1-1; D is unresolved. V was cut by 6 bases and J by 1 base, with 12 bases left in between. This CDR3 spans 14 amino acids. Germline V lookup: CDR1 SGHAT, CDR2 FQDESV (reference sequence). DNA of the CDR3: TGTGCCAGCAGTCTAGCGGGCTGGAACACTGAAGCTTTCTTT. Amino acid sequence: CASSLAGWNTEAFF.

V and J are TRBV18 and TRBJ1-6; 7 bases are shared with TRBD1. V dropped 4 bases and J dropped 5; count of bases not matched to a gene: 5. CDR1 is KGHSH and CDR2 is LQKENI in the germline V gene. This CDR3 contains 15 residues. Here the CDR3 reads CASSQGARDNSPLHF. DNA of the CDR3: TGTGCCAGCTCACAGGGGGCGAGGGATAATTCACCCCTCCACTTT.

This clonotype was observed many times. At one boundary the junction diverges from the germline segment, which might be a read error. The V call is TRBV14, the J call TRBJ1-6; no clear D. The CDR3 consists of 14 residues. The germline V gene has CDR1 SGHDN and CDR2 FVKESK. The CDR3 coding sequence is TGTGCCAGCAGCCAAGGCGGCAGCCATTCACCCCTTCACTTT. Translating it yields CASSQGGSHSPLHF.

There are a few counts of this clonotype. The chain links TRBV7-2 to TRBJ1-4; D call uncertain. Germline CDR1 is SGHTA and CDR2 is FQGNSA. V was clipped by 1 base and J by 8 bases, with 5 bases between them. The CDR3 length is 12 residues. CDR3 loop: CASSLGVEKLFF. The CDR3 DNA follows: TGTGCCAGCAGCTTAGGGGTAGAAAAACTGTTTTTT.

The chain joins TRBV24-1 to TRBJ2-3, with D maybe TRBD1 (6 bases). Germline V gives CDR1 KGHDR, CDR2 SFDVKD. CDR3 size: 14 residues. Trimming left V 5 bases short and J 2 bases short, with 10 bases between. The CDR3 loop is CATSVTGNTDTQYF. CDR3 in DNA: TGTGCCACCAGTGTCACAGGGAACACAGATACGCAGTATTTT.

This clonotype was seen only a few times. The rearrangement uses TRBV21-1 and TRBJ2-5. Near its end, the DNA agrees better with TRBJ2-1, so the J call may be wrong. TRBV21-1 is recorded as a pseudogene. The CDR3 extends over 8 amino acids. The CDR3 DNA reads TGTGCCAGCAGCATACAGTTCTTC. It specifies CASSIQFF.

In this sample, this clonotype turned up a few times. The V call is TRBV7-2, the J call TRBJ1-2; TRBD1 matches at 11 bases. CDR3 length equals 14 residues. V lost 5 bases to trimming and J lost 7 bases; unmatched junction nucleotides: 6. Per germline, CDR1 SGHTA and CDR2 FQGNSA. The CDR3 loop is CASSTGTGGVGYTF. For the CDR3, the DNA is TGTGCCAGCAGCACCGGGACAGGGGGGGTTGGCTACACCTTC.

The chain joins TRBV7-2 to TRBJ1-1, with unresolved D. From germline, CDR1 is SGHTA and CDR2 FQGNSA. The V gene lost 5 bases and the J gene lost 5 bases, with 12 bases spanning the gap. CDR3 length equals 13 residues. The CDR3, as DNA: TGTGCCAGCAGCCCGGTTCCCCAGACTGAAGCTTTCTTT. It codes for CASSPVPQTEAFF.